The TCR beta chain described here comes from a study of a mutant IDH1 vaccine in newly diagnosed glioma. As for the study in general: Initiation of the vaccine course occurred 4-6 weeks after radiotherapy alone, or alongside temozolomide cycles. Former treatment meant radiotherapy, temozolomide, or both; the majority had gotten both.

Notes on this clone: Its antigen is not identified.

Time point indicated: week 47, end of study. Doses comprised 300 ug of mutant IDH1 20-mer peptide each, plus topical imiquimod. Every donor had a new WHO grade 3 or 4 astrocytoma that was IDH1-mutant, with loss of nuclear ATRX. CDR3 length: 14 amino acids. V gave up 3 bases and J gave up 4 bases, with 10 bases separating them. Looked up from germline, CDR1 is MNHNS and CDR2 is SASEGT. Produced via immunoSEQ multiplex PCR; TCRdb's table is partial and in-frame only. The table lists 50,000 or so clones, 70% to 85% of them singletons. Material: PBMCs, obtained from a glioma patient whose treatment included an IDH1 peptide vaccine. This clonotype originated in a woman aged 25-40 years with glioma. Some clones in this sample may be carry-over from other donors' samples. The chain links TRBV6-1 to TRBJ1-5; D unresolved. CDR3 nucleotides: TGTGCCAGCAGTGATGGGTGGGAAAATCAGCCCCAGCATTTT. Its protein is CASSDGWENQPQHF.